This is a list of T cell receptor beta chains from one sample in a study of molecular identifiers for immune sequencing clone quantification. TCRdb re-derived calls from the PCR reads in MiXCR, one entry per CDR3 protein. The sample has around 480,000 distinct CDR3 sequences; around 21% are singletons. Sequenced sample: naive CD8+ T cells from blood, with Jurkat cell RNA spiked in. The origin of the receptors is a human donor in good health. Some libraries in this study had Jurkat cell RNA spiked in. Each CDR3 is given with its conserved first and last residue. Fields, in order: J gene, V gene, clone size, D gene, CDR3 DNA, CDR3 protein. D genes are given only for firm matches. Clone size is given for some rows only: seen once, a few or many times, or a class if the clone is expanded.

TRBJ2-5 | TRBV5-6 | . | . | TGTGCCAGCAGCCCTCTCAGCGGGCCCAACCAAAAGACCCAGTACTTC | CASSPLSGPNQKTQYF
TRBJ2-2 | TRBV4-3 | few | . | TGCGCCAGCAGCCAACACGCGCGGAACACCGGGGAGCTGTTTTTT | CASSQHARNTGELFF
TRBJ2-7 | TRBV4-1 | . | . | TGCGCCAGCAGCCAAGACTCGGGGCGGTCCTACGAGCAGTACTTC | CASSQDSGRSYEQYF
TRBJ1-5 | TRBV6-5 | many | TRBD1 | TGTGCCTCCCAGGGGGTGGGCAATCAGCCCCAGCATTTT | CASQGVGNQPQHF
TRBJ2-1 | TRBV6-6 | few | TRBD1 | TGTGCCAGCAGTTACGGCGTCAGGGGGCCTAAGGGTGAGCAGTTCTTC | CASSYGVRGPKGEQFF
TRBJ1-1 | TRBV4-1 | few | . | TGCGCCAGCAGCCAAGAATTTATGGGACGGCCTGAAGCTTTCTTT | CASSQEFMGRPEAFF
TRBJ2-7 | TRBV5-8 | few | . | TGTGCCAGCAGCTTGGTGACCTCTTTC | CASSLVTSF
TRBJ2-1 | TRBV4-1 | many | . | TGCGCCAGCAGCCAAGATGAGGAGTATGAGCAGTTCTTC | CASSQDEEYEQFF
TRBJ2-7 | TRBV9 | many | . | TGTGCCAGCAGCGTAGGACAGAACCCCTACGAGCAGTACTTC | CASSVGQNPYEQYF
TRBJ2-1 | TRBV19 | many | . | TGTGCCAGTAGACCACAGGGAAACAATGAGCAGTTCTTC | CASRPQGNNEQFF
TRBJ2-2 | TRBV6-5 | many | . | TGTGCCAGCAGTAAGGAGGGGGCGAGCACCGGGGAGCTGTTTTTT | CASSKEGASTGELFF
TRBJ2-3 | TRBV19 | many | TRBD2 | TGTGCCAGCAGTTTACTAGCGGGGGCGGATACGCAGTATTTT | CASSLLAGADTQYF
TRBJ1-2 | TRBV3-2 | . | . | TGTGCCAGCAGCCAAGCTGTGGACGAATGGGGACAGGCCCCCTATGGCTACACCTTC | CASSQAVDEWGQAPYGYTF
TRBJ2-2 | TRBV28 | many | . | TGTGCCAGCAGTTTTAGACAGGAGAACACCGGGGAGCTGTTTTTT | CASSFRQENTGELFF
TRBJ1-1 | TRBV5-1 | many | . | TGCGCCAGCAGCTTCGGGCCCAAGAGCGACACTGAAGCTTTCTTT | CASSFGPKSDTEAFF
TRBJ2-1 | TRBV4-1 | . | TRBD2 | TGCGCCAGCAGCCAAGATCCGGGGGGGAGGAATGAGCAGTTCTTC | CASSQDPGGRNEQFF
TRBJ1-5 | TRBV9 | . | TRBD1 | TGTGCCAGCGGCGTAGGGACAGGGACCCAGCCCCAGCATTTT | CASGVGTGTQPQHF
TRBJ1-2 | TRBV4-1 | . | TRBD1 | TGCGCCAGCAGCCAAGATTCGATTATAGGGACAGCCTCCTATGGCTACACCTTC | CASSQDSIIGTASYGYTF
TRBJ2-1 | TRBV28 | many | . | TGTGCCAGCAGTTTAGGCGGCGGGCAGTTCTTC | CASSLGGGQFF
TRBJ1-2 | TRBV20-1 | many | TRBD1 | TGCAGTGCTAGACCCCTAGGGGAACAGGGGTACTATGGCTACACCTTC | CSARPLGEQGYYGYTF
TRBJ1-5 | TRBV11-2 | . | . | TGTGCCAGCAGCTCCATCACGGGGGGGGATCAGCCCCAGCATTTT | CASSSITGGDQPQHF
TRBJ2-6 | TRBV5-6 | many | . | TGTGCCAGCAGCTTGATTGGCACCTACTCTGGGGCCAACGTCCTGACTTTC | CASSLIGTYSGANVLTF
TRBJ2-7 | TRBV6-2/TRBV6-3 | few | . | TGTGCCAGCAGCCTGAACGGGAATTCGTACGAGCAGTACTTC | CASSLNGNSYEQYF
TRBJ1-1 | TRBV20-1 | . | TRBD1 | TGCAGTGCTCGACAGGGTTTTACTGAAGCTTTCTTT | CSARQGFTEAFF
TRBJ1-1 | TRBV5-5 | . | . | TGTGCCAGCAGCGATCTCCTTAACACTGAAGCTTTCTTT | CASSDLLNTEAFF
TRBJ2-7 | TRBV9 | few | . | TGTGCCAGCAGCACGGGGCTTATCGGGTACGAGCAGTACTTC | CASSTGLIGYEQYF
TRBJ1-2 | TRBV29-1 | . | TRBD1 | TGCAGCGTTGAGAGGGACAGCGGCTATGGCTACACCTTC | CSVERDSGYGYTF
TRBJ2-7 | TRBV20-1 | few | TRBD1 | TGCAGTGCTAGAGAGACCGGGACAGGTCCCTACGAGCAGTACTTC | CSARETGTGPYEQYF
TRBJ2-1 | TRBV20-1 | many | . | TGCAGTGCTAGCGATCGAACCTACAATGAGCAGTTCTTC | CSASDRTYNEQFF
TRBJ1-5 | TRBV3-2 | . | . | TGTGCCAGCAGCCAAGATTCGGCGAATCAGCCCCAGCATTTT | CASSQDSANQPQHF
TRBJ1-1 | TRBV9 | many | . | TGTGCCAGCAGCCGTGAGGCAGAGAACACTGAAGCTTTCTTT | CASSREAENTEAFF
TRBJ2-7 | TRBV20-1 | many | . | TGCAGTGCTAGAGATGACAGTCGCCCGTCGGATGAGCAGTACTTC | CSARDDSRPSDEQYF
TRBJ2-7 | TRBV5-4 | . | . | TGTGCCAGCAGCTTGGACGACGAGCAGTACTTC | CASSLDDEQYF
TRBJ1-5 | TRBV15 | many | TRBD1 | TGTGCCACCAGCTTAGGGGGACAGAACAATCAGCCCCAGCATTTT | CATSLGGQNNQPQHF
TRBJ2-7 | TRBV7-9 | many | TRBD2 | TGTGCCAGCAGCCATCCGGGGGGTTACGAGCAGTACTTC | CASSHPGGYEQYF
TRBJ2-5 | TRBV7-9 | many | TRBD2 | TGTGCCAGCAGCTCAAGACTAGCGGGAGTATCGGAGACCCAGTACTTC | CASSSRLAGVSETQYF